Described below is a single T cell receptor beta chain sequence and its context. The data originate from a study of shared clonotypes between healthy human individuals. Trimming took off 3 bases at V and 3 bases at J, with 13 bases between the two ends. The CDR3 is 14 amino acids. CDR1 is SGHRS and CDR2 is YFSETQ in the germline V gene. Assay execution proceeded at the deep level. Sequenced by immunoSEQ multiplex PCR; TCRdb stores in-frame clones only, minus some. The sample includes 2 million to 2.5 million clones, more than 80% of them seen just once. This clonotype originated in a man aged 18 to 30 in good health. Some clones in this sample may be carry-over from other donors' samples. The sequencing input was naive CD4+ T cells from PBMCs. Subset denoted: CD45RA+ positively selected. The chain has TRBV5-1 and TRBJ2-7; D remains unclear. CDR3 sequence (DNA): TGCGCCAGCAGCTCAGACATTTCCGACTACGAGCAGTACTTC. Translating it yields CASSSDISDYEQYF. Drawing the rest from reference TRBV5-1 and TRBJ2-7, the complete variable domain is KAGVTQTPRYLIKTRGQQVTLSCSPISGHRSVSWYQQTPGQGLQFLFEYFSETQRNKGNFPGRFSGRQFSNSRSEMNVSTLELGDSALYLCASSSDISDYEQYFGPGTRLTVT.